The sample holds a few counts of the clone carrying this T cell receptor (beta chain). RNA transcripts provided the source from which TCR beta CDR3 regions were amplified. The TCR CDR3 first-round RT-PCR relied on the HTBI primer set. TCRdb ran MiXCR on the multiplex PCR reads and lists one entry per CDR3 protein. The sample contains over 700,000 distinct CDR3 sequences, roughly 40% of which appear only once. The data were obtained in a study of T cells in Graves' hyperthyroidism and ophthalmopathy. Whole-study context: The authors collected peripheral blood at initial diagnosis, before any treatment.

Researchers barred patients who had uncontrolled infection, other autoimmune disease, pregnancy or lactation. The PBMCs were sourced from fresh peripheral blood (about 10 ml). The ends were cut back, 4 bases at V and 1 base at J, with 14 bases in the middle. Germline assignment: CDR1 LNHDA and CDR2 SQIVND (reference sequence). CDR3 size: 16 residues. The chain uses TRBV19 and TRBJ1-5; D is ambiguous. This TCR derives from a man younger than 30 with Graves' hyperthyroidism. The sample consisted of blood. The CDR3 DNA reads as TGTGCCAGTAGTAACCCCCTCCGAGGGAGCAATCAGCCCCAGCATTTT. This gives the protein CASSNPLRGSNQPQHF.